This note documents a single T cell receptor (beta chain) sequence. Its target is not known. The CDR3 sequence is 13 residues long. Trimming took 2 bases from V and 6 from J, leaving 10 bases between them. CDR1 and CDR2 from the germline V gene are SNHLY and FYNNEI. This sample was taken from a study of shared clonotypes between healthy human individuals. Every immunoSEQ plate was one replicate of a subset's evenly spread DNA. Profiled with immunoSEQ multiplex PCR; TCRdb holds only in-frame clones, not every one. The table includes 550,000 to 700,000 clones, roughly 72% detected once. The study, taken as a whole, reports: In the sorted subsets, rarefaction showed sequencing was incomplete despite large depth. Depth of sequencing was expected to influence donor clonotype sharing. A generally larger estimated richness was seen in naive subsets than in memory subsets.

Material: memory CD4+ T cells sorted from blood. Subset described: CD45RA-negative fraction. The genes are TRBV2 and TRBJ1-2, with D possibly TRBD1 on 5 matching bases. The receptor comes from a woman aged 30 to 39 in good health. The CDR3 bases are TGTGCCAGCAGTGAACGGGGGAGGGATGGCTACACCTTC. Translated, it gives CASSERGRDGYTF.